These 12 T cell receptor beta chains were all obtained from the same sample, sequenced in a study of blood T cell repertoires in COVID-19. Only in-frame clones appear in the TCRdb table, and some are missing; sequencing was by immunoSEQ multiplex PCR. This table has around 250,000 clones, 84% appearing once. The sample consisted of peripheral blood. Receptors were obtained from a human donor in a cohort sampled during active COVID-19.

The V gene is TRBV4-2, the J gene TRBJ1-2, with unresolved D. Germline-derived CDR1 and CDR2 are LGHNA and YNFKEQ. The V and J ends lost 0 bases and 2 bases respectively, with 13 bases between them. The CDR3 runs 16 residues. The CDR3 DNA reads TGTGCCAGCAGCCAAGATGGGCCGCCTATGAACTATGGCTACACCTTC. This translates into CASSQDGPPMNYGYTF.

DNA of the CDR3: TGTGCCAGTAGTATAGATACAGGGGGAGTACAAAAGACCCAGTACTTC. Translation: CASSIDTGGVQKTQYF. The chain employs TRBV19 and TRBJ2-5, with 8 bases that match TRBD1. Germline trimming cut 0 bases from V and 6 bases from J; bases unmatched to any gene: 9. CDR1 is LNHDA, CDR2 SQIVND, per germline (reference sequence). This CDR3 spans 16 amino acids.

The rearrangement links TRBV3-1 (or the pseudogene TRBV3-2) to TRBJ2-7, with 8 bases lining up with TRBD1. Germline V gives CDR1 LGHDT, CDR2 YNNKEL (reference sequence). Trimming took 0 bases from V and 3 from J; bases not matched to a gene: 7. The CDR3 is made up of 16 amino acids. CDR3 loop: CASSQDSRGRLYEQYF. The CDR3, as DNA: TGTGCCAGCAGCCAAGACTCCAGGGGGCGTCTCTACGAGCAGTACTTC.

The table lists this clone with a few counts. V is TRBV6-5 and J is TRBJ2-1, with 11 bases fitting TRBD1. The junction had 7 bases not matched to a gene; V was cut back by 10 bases and J by 8 bases. Germline V gene lookup returns CDR1 MNHEY and CDR2 SVGAGI. CDR3 length: 13 residues. The CDR3 loop is CATGQGAGYEQFF. The DNA of the CDR3 is TGTGCCACCGGACAGGGGGCAGGCTATGAGCAGTTCTTC.

The V call is TRBV19, the J call TRBJ1-2; a possible D gene is TRBD1 (5 bases). CDR1 and CDR2 from the germline V gene are LNHDA and SQIVND (reference sequence). Deletions cut 5 bases from V and 7 bases from J, with 8 bases between. The CDR3 totals 11 residues. CDR3 residues: CASSGGVGYTF. The CDR3 DNA is TGTGCCAGTAGTGGAGGGGTTGGCTACACCTTC.

J is TRBJ1-1 and V is TRBV5-4; D is perhaps TRBD1 (6 bases). Germline V lookup: CDR1 SGHNT, CDR2 YYREEE (reference sequence). CDR3 length equals 13 residues. V was cut by 3 bases and J by 6 bases, with 12 bases left in between. The CDR3 DNA is TGTGCCAGCAGCTCTAACAGGGTTTCTGAAGCTTTCTTT. It yields the protein CASSSNRVSEAFF.

The rearrangement joins TRBV24-1 to TRBJ1-6; 7 bases fit TRBD1. CDR3 length: 14 residues. V was clipped by 4 bases and J by 9 bases; unmatched bases: 5. Per the germline V gene, CDR1 is KGHDR and CDR2 is SFDVKD. The CDR3 sequence is CATSEPDRVSPLHF. In nucleotides, the CDR3 is TGTGCCACCAGTGAGCCCGACAGGGTTTCACCCCTCCACTTT.

This chain links TRBV10-2 with TRBJ1-5; D is unclear. Trimming stripped 8 bases from V and 0 bases from J, with 8 bases between. Germline assignment: CDR1 WSHSY and CDR2 SAAADI. The CDR3 covers 13 residues. CDR3 sequence: CASGRDSNQPQHF. DNA for the CDR3: TGCGCCAGCGGGAGGGATAGCAATCAGCCCCAGCATTTT.

This chain connects TRBV7-9 to TRBJ1-2; TRBD1 matches at 8 bases. This CDR3 region has 14 residues. Germline CDR1 reads SEHNR; CDR2 reads FQNEAQ (reference sequence). Trimming cost V 5 bases and J 0 bases; bases outside gene matches: 2. The CDR3 DNA sequence: TGTGCCAGCAGCCAGGGACAGGCTAACTATGGCTACACCTTC. This gives the protein CASSQGQANYGYTF. The whole variable domain, filled in from reference TRBV7-9 and TRBJ1-2, reads DTGVSQNPRHKITKRGQNVTFRCDPISEHNRLYWYRQTLGQGPEFLTYFQNEAQLEKSRLLSDRFSAERPKGSFSTLEIQRTEQGDSAMYLCASSQGQANYGYTFGSGTRLTVV.

This clone was detected only a few times. V gene TRBV12-3 or TRBV12-4 combines with J gene TRBJ1-3; D possibly corresponds to TRBD1 (6 bases). There are 12 residues in the CDR3. Trimming took off 5 bases at V and 8 bases at J, with 10 bases between the two ends. As DNA, the CDR3 is TGTGCCAGCAGTCAAGGGGGGGACACCATATATTTT. Protein sequence: CASSQGGDTIYF.

The chain couples TRBV7-8 to TRBJ2-5; the D gene is possibly TRBD2 (6 bases). The V gene lost 5 bases and the J gene lost 3 bases, with 13 bases spanning the gap. The germline gives CDR1 SGHVS, CDR2 FQNEAQ. CDR3 length: 14 residues. The CDR3 here is CASSRGASEETQYF. The CDR3 DNA reads TGTGCCAGCAGCCGAGGGGCTAGCGAAGAGACCCAGTACTTC.

The genes are TRBV5-3 and TRBJ2-1, with 9 positions matching TRBD2. Being an ORF, TRBV5-3 has a function that is uncertain. The CDR3 extends over 18 amino acids. After removal of 4 bases from V and 2 bases from J, the junction contained 13 bases not matched to a gene. CDR3 DNA sequence: TGTGCCAGAAGCCCTGGCCCGCGGGGACTAGCCCCCTACAATGAGCAGTTCTTC. Translated, it gives CARSPGPRGLAPYNEQFF.